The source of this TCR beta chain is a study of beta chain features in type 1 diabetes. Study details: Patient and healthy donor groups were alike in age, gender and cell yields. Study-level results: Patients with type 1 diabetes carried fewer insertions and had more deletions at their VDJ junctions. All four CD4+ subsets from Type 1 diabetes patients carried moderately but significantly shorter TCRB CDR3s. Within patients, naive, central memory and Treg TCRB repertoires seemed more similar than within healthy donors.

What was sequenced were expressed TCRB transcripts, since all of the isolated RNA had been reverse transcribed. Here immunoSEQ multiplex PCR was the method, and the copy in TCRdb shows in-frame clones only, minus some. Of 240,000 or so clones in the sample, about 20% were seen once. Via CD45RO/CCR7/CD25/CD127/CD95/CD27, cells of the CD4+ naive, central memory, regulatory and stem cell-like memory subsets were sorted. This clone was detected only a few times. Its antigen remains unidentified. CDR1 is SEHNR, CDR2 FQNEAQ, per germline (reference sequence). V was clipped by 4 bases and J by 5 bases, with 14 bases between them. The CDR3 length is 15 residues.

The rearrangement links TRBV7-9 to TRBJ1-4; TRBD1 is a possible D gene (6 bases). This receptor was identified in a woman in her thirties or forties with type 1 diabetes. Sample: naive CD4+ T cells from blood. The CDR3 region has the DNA TGTGCCAGCAGCTCTCCGACAGGCGCAAATGAAAAACTGTTTTTT. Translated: CASSSPTGANEKLFF. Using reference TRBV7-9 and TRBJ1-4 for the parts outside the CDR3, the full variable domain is DTGVSQNPRHKITKRGQNVTFRCDPISEHNRLYWYRQTLGQGPEFLTYFQNEAQLEKSRLLSDRFSAERPKGSFSTLEIQRTEQGDSAMYLCASSSPTGANEKLFFGSGTQLSVL.